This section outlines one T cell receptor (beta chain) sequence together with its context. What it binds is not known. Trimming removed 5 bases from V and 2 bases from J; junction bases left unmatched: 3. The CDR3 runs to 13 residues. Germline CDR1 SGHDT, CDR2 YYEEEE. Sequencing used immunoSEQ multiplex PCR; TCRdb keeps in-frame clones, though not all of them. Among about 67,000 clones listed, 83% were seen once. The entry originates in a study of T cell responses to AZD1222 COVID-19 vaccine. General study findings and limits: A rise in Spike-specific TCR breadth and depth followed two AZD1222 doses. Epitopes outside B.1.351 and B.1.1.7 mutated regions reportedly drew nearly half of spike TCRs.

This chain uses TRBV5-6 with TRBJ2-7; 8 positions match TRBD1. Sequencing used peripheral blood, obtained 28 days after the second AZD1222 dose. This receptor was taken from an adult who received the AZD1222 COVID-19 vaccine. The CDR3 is CASSQDRAYEQYF. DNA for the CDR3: TGTGCCAGCAGTCAGGACAGGGCCTACGAGCAGTACTTC.